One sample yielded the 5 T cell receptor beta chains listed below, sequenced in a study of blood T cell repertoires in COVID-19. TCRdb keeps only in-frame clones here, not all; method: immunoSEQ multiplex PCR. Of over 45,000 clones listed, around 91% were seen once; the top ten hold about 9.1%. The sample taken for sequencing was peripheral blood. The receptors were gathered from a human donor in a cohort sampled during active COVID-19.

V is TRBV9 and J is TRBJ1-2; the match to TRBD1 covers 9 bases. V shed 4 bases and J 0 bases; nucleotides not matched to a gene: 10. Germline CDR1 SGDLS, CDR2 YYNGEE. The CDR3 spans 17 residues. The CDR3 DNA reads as TGTGCCAGCAGCAACCCCGGGACAGGGAGAACTAACTATGGCTACACCTTC. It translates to CASSNPGTGRTNYGYTF.

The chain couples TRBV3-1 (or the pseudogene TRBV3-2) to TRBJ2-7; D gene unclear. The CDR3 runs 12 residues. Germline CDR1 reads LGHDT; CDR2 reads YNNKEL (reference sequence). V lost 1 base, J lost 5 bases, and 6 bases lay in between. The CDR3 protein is CASSQVSHEQYF. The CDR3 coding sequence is TGTGCCAGCAGCCAAGTATCCCACGAGCAGTACTTC.

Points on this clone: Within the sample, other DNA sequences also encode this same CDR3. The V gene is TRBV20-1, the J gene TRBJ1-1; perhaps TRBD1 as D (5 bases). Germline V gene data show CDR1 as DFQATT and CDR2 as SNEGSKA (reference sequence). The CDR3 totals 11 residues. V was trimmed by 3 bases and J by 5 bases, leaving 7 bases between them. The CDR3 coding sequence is TGCAGTGCTAGCGGGGGAACTGAAGCTTTCTTT. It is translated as CSASGGTEAFF.

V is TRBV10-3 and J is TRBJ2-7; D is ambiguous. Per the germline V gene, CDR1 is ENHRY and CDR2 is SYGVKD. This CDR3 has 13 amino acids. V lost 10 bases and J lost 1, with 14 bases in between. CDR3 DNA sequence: TGTGCCACCGCTAGAGAACTTTCCTACGAGCAGTACTTC. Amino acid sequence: CATARELSYEQYF.

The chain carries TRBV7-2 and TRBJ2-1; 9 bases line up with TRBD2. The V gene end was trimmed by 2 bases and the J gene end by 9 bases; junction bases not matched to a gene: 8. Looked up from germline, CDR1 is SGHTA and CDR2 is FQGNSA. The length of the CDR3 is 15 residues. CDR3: CASSLSAGGLREQFF. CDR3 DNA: TGTGCCAGCAGCTTATCAGCGGGGGGCCTTCGTGAGCAGTTCTTC.